This T cell receptor (beta chain) was sequenced during a study of T cell responses to AZD1222 COVID-19 vaccine. CDR1 SGDLS and CDR2 YYNGEE come from the germline V gene. The CDR3 length is 14 residues. V was trimmed by 2 bases and J by 3 bases, leaving 12 bases between them. The protocol was immunoSEQ multiplex PCR, while the TCRdb copy is restricted to in-frame clones and leaves out a portion. The table lists 200,000 or so clones, 85% to 90% of them singletons. The J gene is TRBJ2-7, the V gene TRBV9; maybe TRBD1 (6 bases). Specimen: peripheral blood, collected on day 0 of AZD1222 vaccination. The sequence came from an adult in good health. CDR3 protein: CASSVRPTGYEQYF. CDR3 sequence (DNA): TGTGCCAGCAGCGTCAGACCGACAGGCTACGAGCAGTACTTC.